One T cell receptor beta chain is described in this entry. Its antigen is as yet unknown. Sequenced by immunoSEQ multiplex PCR; TCRdb stores in-frame clones only, minus some. The sample has some 150,000 clones, more than 70% seen once. The sample is drawn from a study of T cell responses to AZD1222 COVID-19 vaccine. The ends lost 3 bases at V and 4 bases at J; junction bases unmatched: 10. The CDR3 covers 17 residues. Germline loops: CDR1 LNHNV, CDR2 YYDKDF (reference sequence). Overall study results and limits: Reportedly, close to half of spike-specific TCRs are directed against unmutated variant regions.

The specimen comprised peripheral blood, sampled on day 0 of AZD1222 vaccination. The chain is built from TRBV15 and TRBJ1-5; 9 positions match TRBD1. This TCR was recovered from an adult in good health. CDR3: CATSSDGTGRWNQPQHF. The CDR3 DNA follows: TGTGCCACCAGCAGTGATGGGACAGGGAGATGGAATCAGCCCCAGCATTTT.